The rows below give T cell receptor beta chains drawn from one sample of a study of blood T cells in healthy people across ages. Each CDR3 protein is one row after TCRdb ran MiXCR on the 5' RACE reads. This sample carries 800,000 or so distinct CDR3 sequences, under 80% of them seen once, and the ten largest clones take about a quarter. Sequences were obtained from blood. These receptors all stem from a man aged 30 to 45 in good health. CDR3s include the opening cysteine and the closing phenylalanine or tryptophan. The D gene is left open where the match is weak.

>TRBV20-1|TRBD1|TRBJ1-2
CSALRDRQSHGYTF
>TRBV12-3/TRBV12-4|NA|TRBJ1-3
CASSPLGGIYSGNTIYF
>TRBV18|NA|TRBJ2-1
CASSPPSAAEQFF
>TRBV29-1|TRBD2|TRBJ2-7
CSVGGVRGHGLAGESYEQYF
>TRBV20-1|NA|TRBJ2-7
CSALEGSQLYEQYF
>TRBV3-1|NA|TRBJ2-7
CASSPGRIQYEQYF
>TRBV15|TRBD1|TRBJ2-1
CATSRRDRENEQFF
>TRBV20-1|NA|TRBJ1-6
CSARDTRDNSPLHF
>TRBV3-1|NA|TRBJ2-1
CASSTTRGDEQFF
>TRBV25-1|TRBD1|TRBJ1-4
CASSEYGTGFEKLFF
>TRBV19|NA|TRBJ2-5
CASSTLRVRGRETQYF
>TRBV7-9|NA|NA
CASSLGGLPSQETQYF
>TRBV28|NA|TRBJ1-5
CASHQYRARNQPQHF
>TRBV9|NA|TRBJ2-3
CASSVALPGGGDTQYF
>TRBV27|TRBD1|TRBJ2-7
CASSLGQVKYF
>TRBV6-5|NA|TRBJ2-3
CASSPRRGDRDTQYF
>TRBV7-2|TRBD1|TRBJ2-7
CVSSSGTGTVQDHYEQYF
>TRBV7-8|TRBD1|TRBJ2-7
CASAEAGGSYEQYF
>TRBV29-1|TRBD1|TRBJ1-1
CSVDRGNTEAFF
>TRBV4-3|NA|TRBJ2-5
CASSQAATWTGDDEQYF
>TRBV3-1|TRBD1|NA
CASSQSGQGNYEQYF
>TRBV12-3/TRBV12-4|TRBD2|TRBJ2-7
CASSPSGGPLNEQYF
>TRBV6-1|NA|TRBJ1-4
CASSRFATNEKLFF
>TRBV15|TRBD1|TRBJ1-2
CATVARGPRCCTF
>TRBV15|NA|TRBJ1-5
CATSPPHSGQPQHF
>TRBV12-3/TRBV12-4|NA|TRBJ2-3
CASTETTDTQYF
>TRBV6-5|NA|TRBJ2-1
CASSYGLGSYNEQFF
>TRBV7-3|TRBD1|TRBJ1-6
CASSLYGTGTINSPLHF
>TRBV20-1|NA|TRBJ2-3
CSATRLGSGTDTQYF
>TRBV3-1|TRBD1|TRBJ1-1
CASSPPGQPNTEAFF
>TRBV7-9|TRBD1|TRBJ1-2
CARHETGVGYTF
>TRBV6-1|TRBD2|TRBJ2-6
CASDSGSGANVLTF
>TRBV20-1|NA|TRBJ1-2
CSARETARGYGYTF
>TRBV4-2|TRBD2|TRBJ2-1
CASSQELAANNEQFF
>TRBV7-9|TRBD2|TRBJ2-2
CASSSLAGGPPNTGELFF
>TRBV29-1|TRBD1|TRBJ2-1
CSVTWDSDYNEQFF
>TRBV18|TRBD1|TRBJ2-7
CASSPRDRFSYEQYF
>TRBV6-2/TRBV6-3|TRBD2|TRBJ2-1
CASSYSSGAYNEQFF
>TRBV4-2|NA|TRBJ2-3
CASSYLPDSDTQYF
>TRBV20-1|NA|TRBJ2-1
CSARIRGIPSNEQFF
>TRBV25-1|TRBD1|TRBJ1-1
CASSPWTGGVPPEAFF
>TRBV7-2|NA|TRBJ2-5
CASSLASAETQYF
>TRBV5-1|NA|TRBJ2-1
CASRDPGASRYNEQFF
>TRBV10-3|NA|TRBJ2-7
CAIRGTAGAYEQYF
>TRBV12-3/TRBV12-4|NA|TRBJ2-1
CASSQGLDEQFF
>TRBV6-5|NA|TRBJ2-7
CASSPGQERLVYEQYF
>TRBV25-1|NA|TRBJ2-5
CASSEYKGQETQYF
>TRBV27|TRBD2|NA
CASSLSPSGGAGYEQYF
>TRBV11-2|TRBD2|TRBJ2-3
CASSLKRGGSSGTSGRDTQYF
>TRBV4-3|NA|TRBJ1-2
CASSQGTGGRYGYTF
>TRBV7-2|NA|TRBJ2-7
CASSSAVPSYEQYF
>TRBV11-2|TRBD1|TRBJ1-2
CASIATARDPAGGFYGYTF
>TRBV20-1|TRBD1|TRBJ2-7
CSARTGLLGYEQYF